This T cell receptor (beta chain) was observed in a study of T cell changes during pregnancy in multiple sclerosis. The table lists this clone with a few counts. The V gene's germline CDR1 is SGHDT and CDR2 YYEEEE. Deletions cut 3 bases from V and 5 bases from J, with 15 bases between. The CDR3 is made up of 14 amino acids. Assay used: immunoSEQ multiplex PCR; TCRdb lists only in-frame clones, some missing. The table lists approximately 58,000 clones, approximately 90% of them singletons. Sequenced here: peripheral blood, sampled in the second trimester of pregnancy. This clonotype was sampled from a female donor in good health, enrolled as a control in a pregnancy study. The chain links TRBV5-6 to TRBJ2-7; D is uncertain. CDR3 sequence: CASSSGFRGDEQYF. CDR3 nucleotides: TGTGCCAGCAGCTCCGGGTTCCGCGGAGACGAGCAGTACTTC.